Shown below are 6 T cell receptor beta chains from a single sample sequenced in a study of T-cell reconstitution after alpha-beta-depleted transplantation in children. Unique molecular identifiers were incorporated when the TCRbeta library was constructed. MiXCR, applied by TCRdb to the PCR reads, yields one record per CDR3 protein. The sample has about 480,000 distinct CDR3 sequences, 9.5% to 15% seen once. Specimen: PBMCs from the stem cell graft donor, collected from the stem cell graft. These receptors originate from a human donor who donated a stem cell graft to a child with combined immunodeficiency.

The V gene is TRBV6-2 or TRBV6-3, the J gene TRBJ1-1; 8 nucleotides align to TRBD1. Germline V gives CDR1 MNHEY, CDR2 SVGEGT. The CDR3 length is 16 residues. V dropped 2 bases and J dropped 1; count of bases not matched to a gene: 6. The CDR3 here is CASSYLTGTGNTEAFF. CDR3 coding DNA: TGTGCCAGCAGTTACCTGACCGGGACAGGGAACACTGAAGCTTTCTTT.

This chain's CDR3 is CASSQGGRQETQYF. DNA of the CDR3: TGTGCCAGCAGCCAGGGCGGTCGACAAGAGACCCAGTACTTC. The rearrangement links TRBV5-5 to TRBJ2-5; the D gene is possibly TRBD1 (5 bases). V was cut by 4 bases and J by 2 bases, with 12 bases left in between. The CDR3 covers 14 residues. The germline CDR1 and CDR2 sequences are SGHKS and YYEKEE (reference sequence).

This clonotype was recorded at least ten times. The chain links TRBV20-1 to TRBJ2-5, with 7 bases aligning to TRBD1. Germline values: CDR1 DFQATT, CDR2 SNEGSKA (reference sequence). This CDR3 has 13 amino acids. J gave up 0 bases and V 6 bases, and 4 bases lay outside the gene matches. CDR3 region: CSAVGTDQETQYF. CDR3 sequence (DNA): TGCAGTGCGGTAGGGACAGACCAAGAGACCCAGTACTTC.

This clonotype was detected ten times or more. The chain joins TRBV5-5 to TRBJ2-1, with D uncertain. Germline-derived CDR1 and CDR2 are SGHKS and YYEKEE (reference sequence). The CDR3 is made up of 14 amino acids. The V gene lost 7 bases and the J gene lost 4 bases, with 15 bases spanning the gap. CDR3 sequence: CASLRLSEYNEQFF. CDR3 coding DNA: TGTGCCAGCCTTAGACTGTCCGAATACAATGAGCAGTTCTTC.

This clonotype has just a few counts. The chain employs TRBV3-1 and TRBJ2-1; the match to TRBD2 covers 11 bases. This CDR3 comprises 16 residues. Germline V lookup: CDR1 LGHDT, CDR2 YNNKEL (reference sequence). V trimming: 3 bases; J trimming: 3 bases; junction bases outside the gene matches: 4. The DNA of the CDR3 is TGTGCCAGCAGCCAGGAGGGACTAGCGGACTACAATGAGCAGTTCTTC. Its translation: CASSQEGLADYNEQFF.

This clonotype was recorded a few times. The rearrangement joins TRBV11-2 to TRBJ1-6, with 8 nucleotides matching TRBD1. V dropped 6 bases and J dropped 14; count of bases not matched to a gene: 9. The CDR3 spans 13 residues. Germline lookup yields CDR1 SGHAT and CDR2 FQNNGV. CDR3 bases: TGTGCCAGCAGGCGGACAGGGTTTCGGTCCCTCCACTTT. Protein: CASRRTGFRSLHF.